This T cell receptor beta chain emerged from a study of CD8 T cells in ankylosing spondylitis. Libraries for TCR beta were made by quantitative 5'-RACE with molecular barcodes. A single record per CDR3 protein comes from TCRdb applying MiXCR to the 5' RACE reads. The sample has 350,000 or so distinct CDR3 sequences; roughly 14% are singletons. This clonotype was observed a handful of times. The CDR3 spans 15 residues. V dropped 7 bases and J dropped 6; count of bases not matched to a gene: 10. The sample comprised blood, either unsorted or a sorted T cell fraction (not recorded which). The V call is TRBV12-3 or TRBV12-4, the J call TRBJ2-3, with TRBD2 identical over 10 bases. The receptor comes from a male donor with ankylosing spondylitis or in good health (not recorded which). The CDR3 reads CASTSSSGGPDTQYF. CDR3 coding DNA: TGTGCCAGCACCTCTTCTAGCGGGGGACCTGATACGCAGTATTTT.